This is a list of T cell receptor beta chains from one sample in a study of T cell responses to AZD1222 COVID-19 vaccine. TCRdb keeps only in-frame clones here, not all; method: immunoSEQ multiplex PCR. The profile covers approximately 120,000 clones, with approximately 89% appearing a single time and about 10% taken by the ten largest. Source: peripheral blood, taken on day 0 of AZD1222 vaccination. The receptors here all came from an adult in good health. CDR3s include the opening cysteine and the closing phenylalanine or tryptophan. D genes are given only for firm matches. For some rows the clone size is stated as once, few or many, or as a class when expanded; others skip it.

j_gene: TRBJ1-2
abundance: few
d_gene: TRBD1
v_gene: TRBV5-1
CDR3nt: TGCGCCAGCAGCTCGGGCGGTGGGACAGGGCCCTATGGCTACACCTTC
CDR3aa: CASSSGGGTGPYGYTF

j_gene: TRBJ2-7
abundance: -
d_gene: -
v_gene: TRBV7-9
CDR3nt: TGTGCCAGCAGCTCCCGGAGCTCCTACGAGCAGTACTTC
CDR3aa: CASSSRSSYEQYF

j_gene: TRBJ1-1
abundance: -
d_gene: TRBD1
v_gene: TRBV27
CDR3nt: TGTGCCAGCAGGACACAGGGGCCGGGGACTGAAGCTTTCTTT
CDR3aa: CASRTQGPGTEAFF

j_gene: TRBJ2-1
abundance: few
d_gene: TRBD2
v_gene: TRBV2
CDR3nt: TGTGCCAGCGGGCGGGAGGGCACCAATGAGCAGTTCTTC
CDR3aa: CASGREGTNEQFF

j_gene: TRBJ1-4
abundance: -
d_gene: -
v_gene: TRBV11-2
CDR3nt: TGTGCCAGCAGCTTTTGGCCCAAAGGACGAAATGAAAAACTGTTTTTT
CDR3aa: CASSFWPKGRNEKLFF

j_gene: TRBJ2-5
abundance: -
d_gene: TRBD2
v_gene: TRBV7-7
CDR3nt: TGTGCTAGCAGCTCTTTGACTAGCGGGAGTACCGGCGGAGAGACCCAGTACTTC
CDR3aa: CASSSLTSGSTGGETQYF

j_gene: TRBJ2-3
abundance: -
d_gene: -
v_gene: TRBV5-4
CDR3nt: TGTGCCAGCAGTCGGGACCAAGGGGGGGATACGCAGTATTTT
CDR3aa: CASSRDQGGDTQYF

j_gene: TRBJ2-7
abundance: -
d_gene: -
v_gene: TRBV28
CDR3nt: TGTGCCAGCAGTTCCGCAGGGTCCTTCTCCTACGAGCAGTACTTC
CDR3aa: CASSSAGSFSYEQYF

j_gene: TRBJ1-2
abundance: -
d_gene: -
v_gene: TRBV5-6
CDR3nt: TGTGCCAGCAGCTTGGCCCGGGGATATGGCTACACCTTC
CDR3aa: CASSLARGYGYTF

j_gene: TRBJ1-1
abundance: -
d_gene: -
v_gene: TRBV7-2
CDR3nt: TGTGCCAGCAGCCCCCGTTGGGCGGGGGCGAACACTGAAGCTTTCTTT
CDR3aa: CASSPRWAGANTEAFF

j_gene: TRBJ2-3
abundance: -
d_gene: -
v_gene: TRBV5-1
CDR3nt: TGCGCCAGCAGCTCCACAGATACGCAGTATTTT
CDR3aa: CASSSTDTQYF

j_gene: TRBJ2-1
abundance: -
d_gene: -
v_gene: TRBV3-1/TRBV3-2
CDR3nt: TGTGCCAGCAGCCAAGAGGCTCCGGGACTCAACAATGAGCAGTTCTTC
CDR3aa: CASSQEAPGLNNEQFF

j_gene: TRBJ2-5
abundance: -
d_gene: -
v_gene: TRBV19
CDR3nt: TGTGCCAGTAGTATCGTGCCAGGAAGCTTCGGGACCCAGTACTTC
CDR3aa: CASSIVPGSFGTQYF

j_gene: TRBJ2-7
abundance: -
d_gene: -
v_gene: TRBV28
CDR3nt: TGTGCCAGCAGTTTATACCGGAGGGAGCAGTACTTC
CDR3aa: CASSLYRREQYF

j_gene: TRBJ1-3
abundance: -
d_gene: -
v_gene: TRBV4-3
CDR3nt: TGCGCCAGCAGCCAAGATCGCGCGTCTGGAAACACCATATATTTT
CDR3aa: CASSQDRASGNTIYF

j_gene: TRBJ1-5
abundance: -
d_gene: -
v_gene: TRBV15
CDR3nt: TGTGCCACCAGCAGAGGGACCGAGAACCATAAACGCGATCAGCCCCAGCATTTT
CDR3aa: CATSRGTENHKRDQPQHF

j_gene: TRBJ2-5
abundance: once
d_gene: -
v_gene: TRBV4-1
CDR3nt: TGCGCCAGCAGCCAAGATCTAATGACGGGGGGCCCCGAGACCCAGTACTTC
CDR3aa: CASSQDLMTGGPETQYF

j_gene: TRBJ2-5
abundance: -
d_gene: TRBD1
v_gene: TRBV29-1
CDR3nt: TGCAGCGTTAAGGGACAGGGCGGTGGGACCCAGTACTTC
CDR3aa: CSVKGQGGGTQYF

j_gene: TRBJ1-2
abundance: -
d_gene: TRBD1
v_gene: TRBV2
CDR3nt: TGTGCCAGCAGTGAAATGTTACAGGGGGCTAACTATGGCTACACCTTC
CDR3aa: CASSEMLQGANYGYTF

j_gene: TRBJ2-2
abundance: -
d_gene: -
v_gene: TRBV12-3/TRBV12-4
CDR3nt: TGTGCCAGTGCAGGGGACACCGGGGAGCTGTTTTTT
CDR3aa: CASAGDTGELFF

j_gene: TRBJ2-3
abundance: -
d_gene: -
v_gene: TRBV7-8
CDR3nt: TGTGCCAGCAGCCAAGACAGCACAGATACGCAGTATTTT
CDR3aa: CASSQDSTDTQYF

j_gene: TRBJ2-1
abundance: -
d_gene: TRBD2
v_gene: TRBV5-1
CDR3nt: TGCGCCAGCAGCTTGACACCGGCTAGCGGGGCCTACAATGAGCAGTTCTTC
CDR3aa: CASSLTPASGAYNEQFF

j_gene: TRBJ2-7
abundance: -
d_gene: -
v_gene: TRBV2
CDR3nt: TGTGCCAGCAGTATGGTCGAGCGGTCCCGCTACGAGCAGTACTTC
CDR3aa: CASSMVERSRYEQYF

j_gene: TRBJ2-7
abundance: -
d_gene: TRBD2
v_gene: TRBV7-2
CDR3nt: TGTGCCAGCAGCTTAGGTGGTCTAGCGGGTTCCTACGAGCAGTACTTC
CDR3aa: CASSLGGLAGSYEQYF

j_gene: TRBJ1-2
abundance: once
d_gene: TRBD1
v_gene: TRBV28
CDR3nt: TGTGCCAGCAGTTCCCAAGGACAGGGGACTAACTATGGCTACACCTTC
CDR3aa: CASSSQGQGTNYGYTF

j_gene: TRBJ1-1
abundance: -
d_gene: -
v_gene: TRBV2
CDR3nt: TGTGCCAGCAGTGAAATCGGAGGTTTGGACACTGAAGCTTTCTTT
CDR3aa: CASSEIGGLDTEAFF

j_gene: TRBJ1-2
abundance: few
d_gene: TRBD1
v_gene: TRBV5-6
CDR3nt: TGTGCCAGCAGCTTGCCGCTGGAAGGGGGCGGCCAGTACTATGGCTACACCTTC
CDR3aa: CASSLPLEGGGQYYGYTF

j_gene: TRBJ2-2
abundance: -
d_gene: TRBD2
v_gene: TRBV5-4
CDR3nt: TGTGCCAGCAGCTCCCCGGCGGGGGTCGGGGAGCTGTTTTTT
CDR3aa: CASSSPAGVGELFF

j_gene: TRBJ2-3
abundance: -
d_gene: TRBD2
v_gene: TRBV5-1
CDR3nt: TGCGCCAGCAGCCCCCGGACTAGCGGGGTAGGAGATACGCAGTATTTT
CDR3aa: CASSPRTSGVGDTQYF

j_gene: TRBJ1-2
abundance: -
d_gene: -
v_gene: TRBV3-1/TRBV3-2
CDR3nt: TGTGCCAGCAGCCAAGAAAGTTTCTATGGCTACACCTTC
CDR3aa: CASSQESFYGYTF

j_gene: TRBJ2-7
abundance: -
d_gene: TRBD1
v_gene: TRBV5-1
CDR3nt: TGCGCCAGCAGGAGCCGGGGGGACAGGGGACCCGAGCAGTACTTC
CDR3aa: CASRSRGDRGPEQYF

j_gene: TRBJ1-2
abundance: -
d_gene: -
v_gene: TRBV6-2/TRBV6-3
CDR3nt: TGTGCCAGCAGCTATGGACACCCTGGGAATGGCTACACCTTC
CDR3aa: CASSYGHPGNGYTF

j_gene: TRBJ1-4
abundance: once
d_gene: -
v_gene: TRBV4-2
CDR3nt: TGTGCCAGCAGCCAAGAGTGGGGCGCTAATGAAAAACTGTTTTTT
CDR3aa: CASSQEWGANEKLFF

j_gene: TRBJ2-3
abundance: -
d_gene: TRBD2
v_gene: TRBV7-2
CDR3nt: TGTGCCAGCAGCCCCCGACTAGCGGGAGGGTTCCGCACAGATACGCAGTATTTT
CDR3aa: CASSPRLAGGFRTDTQYF

j_gene: TRBJ2-1
abundance: -
d_gene: -
v_gene: TRBV9
CDR3nt: TGTGCCAGCAGCGTCGACGGGACTCCCGGTTTGGATGAGCAGTTCTTC
CDR3aa: CASSVDGTPGLDEQFF

j_gene: TRBJ2-7
abundance: -
d_gene: TRBD1
v_gene: TRBV6-6
CDR3nt: TGTGCCAGCAGTTCCGGACAGGTTTCCTACGAGCAGTACTTC
CDR3aa: CASSSGQVSYEQYF

j_gene: TRBJ2-5
abundance: -
d_gene: TRBD2
v_gene: TRBV7-6
CDR3nt: TGTGCCAGCAGTTGGGGGTCACCAGCGGGGGGAATTCAAGAGACCCAGTACTTC
CDR3aa: CASSWGSPAGGIQETQYF

j_gene: TRBJ1-2
abundance: -
d_gene: TRBD1
v_gene: TRBV4-1
CDR3nt: TGCGCCAGCAGCCCAGGGGGCATAGTTAACTATGGCTACACCTTC
CDR3aa: CASSPGGIVNYGYTF

j_gene: TRBJ1-2
abundance: -
d_gene: TRBD1
v_gene: TRBV5-1
CDR3nt: TGCGCCAGCAGCTTGCCGACTTCACGACGGGACAGCCCTTACTATGGCTACACCTTC
CDR3aa: CASSLPTSRRDSPYYGYTF

j_gene: TRBJ2-2
abundance: -
d_gene: -
v_gene: TRBV2
CDR3nt: TGTGCCAGCACCCAAGAGGGACCGGGAACCGGGGAGCTGTTTTTT
CDR3aa: CASTQEGPGTGELFF

j_gene: TRBJ2-1
abundance: -
d_gene: TRBD1
v_gene: TRBV27
CDR3nt: TGTGCCAGCACCGGACGGGACAGGGGGCCCAATGAGCAGTTCTTC
CDR3aa: CASTGRDRGPNEQFF